The 32 T cell receptor beta chains in this list originate from one sample, sequenced in a study of identical twins. TCRdb passed the 5' RACE reads through MiXCR, listing each CDR3 protein once. Of 1.5 million to 2 million distinct CDR3 sequences detected, less than 35% appear once; the ten largest clones hold 0.25% to 0.3%. The sample comprised cord blood. Receptors were obtained from a newborn girl in good health.

The chain links TRBV6-5 to TRBJ1-2; the D gene is possibly TRBD1 (6 bases). Germline CDR1 reads MNHEY; CDR2 reads SVGAGI. The CDR3 loop spans 14 amino acids. V lost 6 bases, J lost 4 bases, and 15 bases lay in between. As DNA, the CDR3 is TGTGCCAGCAGAAGAAACAGGGCTGGCTATGGCTACACCTTC. It translates to CASRRNRAGYGYTF.

This clonotype has just a few counts. The gene calls are TRBV5-1 and TRBJ1-1, with TRBD1 matching over 7 bases. V dropped 10 bases and J dropped 2; count of bases not matched to a gene: 11. CDR3 length equals 14 residues. Germline lookup yields CDR1 SGHRS and CDR2 YFSETQ. DNA for the CDR3: TGCGCCGAAGACAGGGAAGTAAGAAACACTGAAGCTTTCTTT. This codes for CAEDREVRNTEAFF.

This chain joins TRBV5-6 and TRBJ2-1, with TRBD2 matching over 14 bases. Trimming cost V 0 bases and J 9 bases; bases outside gene matches: 5. CDR3 length: 16 residues. Per germline, CDR1 SGHDT and CDR2 YYEEEE. The CDR3 protein is CASSLAGTSGSFEQFF. The CDR3 coding sequence is TGTGCCAGCAGCTTGGCCGGGACTAGCGGGAGTTTTGAGCAGTTCTTC.

This rearrangement joins TRBV7-3 to TRBJ2-4, with a possible D match to TRBD2 (6 bases). Germline CDR1 and CDR2: SGHTA and FQGTGA. The CDR3 has 13 amino acids. With 2 bases removed from V and 13 bases from J, the gap between germline ends came to 15 bases. CDR3 protein: CASSLLGTGEQYF. In DNA form, the CDR3 reads TGTGCCAGCAGCTTATTAGGTACGGGGGAGCAGTACTTC.

This clonotype was picked up many times. This sequence joins TRBV13 and TRBJ2-7; D perhaps matches TRBD1 (6 bases). The CDR3 covers 14 residues. V lost 5 bases and J 7 bases, leaving 18 bases between the germline ends. Per germline, CDR1 PRHDT and CDR2 FYEKMQ (reference sequence). In nucleotides, the CDR3 is TGTGCCAGCAGCCAACAGGGCTTGGGGTTAGAGCAGTACTTC. As protein: CASSQQGLGLEQYF.

This clonotype was counted many times. The rearrangement joins TRBV24-1 to TRBJ2-1; 9 positions match TRBD2. V lost 7 bases to trimming and J lost 9 bases; unmatched junction nucleotides: 9. The CDR3 totals 14 residues. Germline CDR1 KGHDR, CDR2 SFDVKD. The CDR3 region has the DNA TGTGCCACCAGCCCTAGCGGGGAAGAGGGTGAGCAGTTCTTC. It is translated as CATSPSGEEGEQFF.

This rearrangement joins TRBV6-5 to TRBJ2-7, with 9 bases fitting TRBD2. Losses at the gene ends were 1 base for V and 2 bases for J; bases not matched to a gene: 12. Germline CDR1 MNHEY, CDR2 SVGAGI. The CDR3 runs to 18 residues. CDR3 in DNA: TGTGCCAGCAGTTACTTCGCGATACTAGCGGGTCCCGCCTACGAGCAGTACTTC. Amino acid sequence: CASSYFAILAGPAYEQYF.

This chain connects TRBV2 to TRBJ2-3; D gene uncertain. Deletions cut 6 bases from V and 6 bases from J, with 16 bases between. Germline CDR1 and CDR2: SNHLY and FYNNEI. The CDR3 length is 14 residues. The CDR3 protein is CASSSTAVVDTQYF. CDR3 DNA: TGTGCCAGCAGCTCGACTGCCGTTGTGGATACGCAGTATTTT.

This clonotype came up many times. The chain employs TRBV20-1 and TRBJ2-7; 13 bases are a match to TRBD2. CDR1 is DFQATT, CDR2 SNEGSKA, per germline (reference sequence). V shed 6 bases and J 5 bases; nucleotides not matched to a gene: 1. The CDR3 loop spans 12 amino acids. In DNA, the CDR3 is TGCAGTGCCGGGACTAGCGGGAACGAGCAGTACTTC. The encoded protein is CSAGTSGNEQYF.

This clonotype was detected many times. The V gene is TRBV5-1, the J gene TRBJ2-3; D is undetermined. Germline V gene data show CDR1 as SGHRS and CDR2 as YFSETQ. V was trimmed by 4 bases and J by 2 bases, leaving 8 bases between them. There are 13 residues in the CDR3. DNA for the CDR3: TGCGCCAGCAGCACCACTCTCACAGATACGCAGTATTTT. This encodes CASSTTLTDTQYF.

This clonotype was seen a handful of times. This sequence joins TRBV19 and TRBJ2-3; 12 bases line up with TRBD2. V lost 3 bases, J lost 4 bases, and 8 bases stayed unmatched. The CDR3 spans 17 residues. CDR1 is LNHDA, CDR2 SQIVND, per germline (reference sequence). The CDR3 DNA is TGTGCCAGTAGTATCCCAACGCTAGCGGGGGGGCCAGATACGCAGTATTTT. This codes for CASSIPTLAGGPDTQYF.

This clonotype was counted only a few times. V is TRBV28 and J is TRBJ2-7; 13 bases agree with TRBD2. Looked up from germline, CDR1 is MDHEN and CDR2 is SYDVKM. The CDR3 extends over 17 amino acids. J lost 5 bases, V lost 1 base, and 8 bases had no gene match. The CDR3 region is CASSLSLLAGGQNEQYF. In nucleotides, the CDR3 is TGTGCCAGCAGTTTATCCCTACTAGCGGGAGGGCAGAACGAGCAGTACTTC.

The V and J genes are TRBV20-1 and TRBJ2-1; 14 positions match TRBD2. Germline CDR1 DFQATT, CDR2 SNEGSKA (reference sequence). CDR3 length: 18 residues. Trimming cost V 3 bases and J 1 base; bases outside gene matches: 8. The CDR3 DNA sequence: TGCAGTGCTAGGACTAGCGGGGGGGCTATATTGTCCTACAATGAGCAGTTCTTC. Amino acid sequence: CSARTSGGAILSYNEQFF.

Points on this clonotype: A much larger clone lies one base from this, so it may be a read error. The chain is built from TRBV28 and TRBJ2-4, with a tentative D call TRBD1 (5 bases). With the DNA end fitting TRBJ2-7 better, the J assignment may be wrong. CDR3 length: 15 amino acids. In germline, CDR1 is MDHEN, CDR2 SYDVKM. The CDR3 spells CACSLGYSAGSEQYF. Written as DNA, the CDR3 is TGTGCCTGCAGCCTAGGGTATAGTGCAGGGTCCGAGCAGTACTTC.

This clonotype turned up a few times. The rearrangement uses TRBV6-5 and TRBJ2-3, with D maybe TRBD2 (6 bases). Germline CDR1 reads MNHEY; CDR2 reads SVGAGI. The CDR3 length is 12 residues. V was pared by 11 bases and J by 8 bases, with 17 bases between. In DNA, the CDR3 is TGTGCCGCCCAAGGAGCGGGCCCTACGCAGTATTTT. Protein: CAAQGAGPTQYF.

This clonotype came up a few times. V gene TRBV27 combines with J gene TRBJ2-7; possible D gene TRBD2, 6 bases. This CDR3 comprises 17 residues. The V end was cut by 7 bases, the J end by 3 bases, with 25 bases between. CDR1 and CDR2 (germline): MNHEY, SMNVEV (reference sequence). CDR3 sequence: CASKLQYTGEKGYEQYF. The DNA of the CDR3 is TGTGCCAGCAAATTACAGTATACGGGGGAAAAGGGCTACGAGCAGTACTTC.

This clonotype was detected only once. The V and J genes are TRBV4-2 and TRBJ1-4; D is ambiguous. Germline V lookup: CDR1 LGHNA, CDR2 YNFKEQ. The CDR3 runs 16 residues. Between the trimmed V and J ends, which lost 1 base and 12 bases, there was a span of 21 bases. CDR3 in amino acids: CASSQVSPSLPAELFF. The CDR3 region has the DNA TGTGCCAGCAGCCAAGTATCGCCCAGTCTTCCGGCGGAACTGTTTTTT.

There are a few counts of this clonotype. The chain couples TRBV6-5 to TRBJ1-2; 10 bases match TRBD1. V lost 4 bases and J lost 5; bases outside the gene matches: 7. The CDR3 has 15 amino acids. Germline lookup yields CDR1 MNHEY and CDR2 SVGAGI. CDR3 amino acids: CASSSLGQGDYGYTF. DNA for the CDR3: TGTGCCAGCAGTTCACTCGGACAGGGGGATTATGGCTACACCTTC.

This clonotype was found many times. This chain joins TRBV11-2 and TRBJ2-1; possibly TRBD2 for D (5 bases). Germline CDR1 reads SGHAT; CDR2 reads FQNNGV. V lost 5 bases, J lost 0 bases, and 8 bases lay in between. This CDR3 region has 14 residues. The CDR3 sequence: CASSTRGSYNEQFF. The CDR3 bases are TGTGCCAGCAGCACCCGGGGCTCCTACAATGAGCAGTTCTTC.

V gene TRBV7-2 combines with J gene TRBJ2-3, with 9 bases aligning to TRBD2. The V gene's germline CDR1 is SGHTA and CDR2 FQGNSA. This CDR3 has 17 amino acids. With V trimmed by 6 bases and J by 6 bases, 16 bases remained unmatched. CDR3 nucleotides: TGTGCCAGCAGGCCCATTGCACTACGGCGGGGGGGGGATACGCAGTATTTT. It encodes CASRPIALRRGGDTQYF.

The genes are TRBV15 and TRBJ2-5; no definite D call. The germline CDR1 and CDR2 sequences are LNHNV and YYDKDF (reference sequence). The length of the CDR3 is 15 residues. Trimming removed 1 base at V and 4 bases at J, with 13 bases between. The CDR3 reads CATSRVARPPETQYF. The CDR3 DNA follows: TGTGCCACCAGCAGAGTTGCCCGACCCCCAGAGACCCAGTACTTC.

This clonotype was detected only once. The V call is TRBV6-2 or TRBV6-3, the J call TRBJ2-3; D not resolved. This CDR3 is built from 15 residues. Germline CDR1 MNHEY, CDR2 SVGEGT. With 0 bases removed from V and 8 bases from J, the gap between germline ends came to 15 bases. The CDR3 sequence: CASSYSSFPAGTQYF. The CDR3 nucleotides are TGTGCCAGCAGTTACTCGTCCTTTCCGGCCGGTACGCAGTATTTT.

The chain uses TRBV28 and TRBJ2-3; 7 bases map to TRBD1. The CDR3 loop spans 14 amino acids. Germline CDR1 and CDR2: MDHEN and SYDVKM. V trimming: 6 bases; J trimming: 2 bases; junction bases outside the gene matches: 5. Here the CDR3 reads CASRRTGATDTQYF. In DNA form, the CDR3 reads TGTGCCAGCAGACGCACAGGGGCCACAGATACGCAGTATTTT. The whole variable domain, remainder taken from reference TRBV28 and TRBJ2-3, is DVKVTQSSRYLVKRTGEKVFLECVQDMDHENMFWYRQDPGLGLRLIYFSYDVKMKEKGDIPEGYSVSREKKERFSLILESASTNQTSMYLCASRRTGATDTQYFGPGTRLTVL.

The chain uses TRBV6-6 and TRBJ1-1; D gene ambiguous. CDR1 and CDR2 from the germline V gene are MNHNY and SVGAGI (reference sequence). The CDR3 runs to 13 residues. The V and J ends lost 7 bases and 2 bases respectively, with 11 bases between them. In DNA, the CDR3 is TGTGCCAGCACAAAGCGGGATAACACTGAAGCTTTCTTT. Protein: CASTKRDNTEAFF.

Many counts were recorded for this clonotype. J is TRBJ2-3 and V is TRBV29-1; 8 bases agree with TRBD2. Germline V gene data show CDR1 as SQVTM and CDR2 as ANQGSEA. The V gene end was trimmed by 3 bases and the J gene end by 0 bases; junction bases not matched to a gene: 8. The CDR3 sequence is 16 residues long. CDR3 amino acids: CSVEGLVLHSTDTQYF. The DNA of the CDR3 is TGCAGCGTTGAGGGACTAGTCCTTCATAGCACAGATACGCAGTATTTT.

Note on this clonotype: Since a much larger clone is just one base distant, this may be a read error. CDR3 loop: CSVERLAVTSYNEQYF. The CDR3 DNA reads TGCAGCGTTGAACGGCTAGCGGTCACGTCCTACAATGAGCAGTACTTC. The chain employs TRBV29-1 and TRBJ2-1, with 7 bases aligning to TRBD2. With the DNA end fitting TRBJ2-7 better, the J assignment may be wrong. CDR1 is SQVTM, CDR2 ANQGSEA, per germline. The CDR3 covers 16 residues.

This clonotype was seen a handful of times. The chain has TRBV12-3 or TRBV12-4 and TRBJ1-5, with TRBD1 matching 7 bases. This CDR3 has 15 residues. V was clipped by 5 bases and J by 9 bases; unmatched bases: 13. The DNA for the CDR3 is TGTGCCAGCAGTCACCAGACAGGGCAAGGAGGGCCCCAGCATTTT. It encodes CASSHQTGQGGPQHF.

This clonotype has only one observation. This chain joins TRBV29-1 and TRBJ2-3, with 7 nucleotides matching TRBD1. The V segment lost 7 bases and the J segment 1 base; nucleotides outside the gene matches: 11. The CDR3 has 15 amino acids. Per germline, CDR1 SQVTM and CDR2 ANQGSEA. The CDR3 DNA is TGCAGCGGCTTGGGGTCTACAGGGGGCACAGATACGCAGTATTTT. Residues: CSGLGSTGGTDTQYF.

V and J are TRBV7-9 and TRBJ2-5; a possible D gene is TRBD1 (6 bases). Germline loops: CDR1 SEHNR, CDR2 FQNEAQ (reference sequence). This CDR3 contains 13 residues. V lost 1 base and J 6 bases, leaving 9 bases between the germline ends. CDR3 sequence: CASSLEQGQTQYF. The CDR3 DNA sequence: TGTGCCAGCAGCTTAGAACAGGGCCAGACCCAGTACTTC.

This clonotype was picked up a small number of times. The rearrangement joins TRBV9 to TRBJ2-2; 7 bases fit TRBD2. CDR1 is SGDLS, CDR2 YYNGEE, per germline. Trimming cost V 0 bases and J 1 base; bases outside gene matches: 3. The CDR3 extends over 16 amino acids. The CDR3 sequence is CASSVAASGNTGELFF. The CDR3 bases are TGTGCCAGCAGCGTAGCAGCTAGCGGGAACACCGGGGAGCTGTTTTTT.

This clonotype was detected a few times. This sequence joins TRBV20-1 and TRBJ2-7; 7 nucleotides agree with TRBD1. The germline gives CDR1 DFQATT, CDR2 SNEGSKA (reference sequence). Trimming removed 4 bases from V and 1 base from J; junction bases left unmatched: 10. The CDR3 covers 15 residues. CDR3 in DNA: TGCAGTGCTATTCCCCGGGACAGAGGATCCTACGAGCAGTACTTC. This encodes CSAIPRDRGSYEQYF.

In DNA form, the CDR3 reads TGTGCCAGCAGTTTGGCGGAGGGGGCGACGAGACCCCAGCATTTT. Its protein is CASSLAEGATRPQHF. The chain combines TRBV28 with TRBJ1-5; 7 bases line up with TRBD1. J lost 10 bases, V lost 3 bases, and 12 bases had no gene match. Germline values: CDR1 MDHEN, CDR2 SYDVKM. The CDR3 loop spans 15 amino acids.